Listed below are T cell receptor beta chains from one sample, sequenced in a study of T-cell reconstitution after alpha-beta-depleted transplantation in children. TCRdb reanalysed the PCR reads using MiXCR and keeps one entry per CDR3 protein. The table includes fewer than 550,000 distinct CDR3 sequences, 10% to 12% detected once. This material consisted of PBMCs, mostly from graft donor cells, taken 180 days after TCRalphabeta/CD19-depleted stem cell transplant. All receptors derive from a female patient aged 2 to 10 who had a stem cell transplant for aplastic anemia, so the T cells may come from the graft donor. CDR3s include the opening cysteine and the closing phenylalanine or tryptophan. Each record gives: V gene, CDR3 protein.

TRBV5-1,CASSPTRVATNEKLFF
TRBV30,CAWSVLGPNTGELFF
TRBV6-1,CASYGRDRYNEQFF
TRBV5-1,CASSAGDANYGYTF
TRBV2,CASSLRDRGPEQYF
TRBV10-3,CAISDRGGARNPDTQYF
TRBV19,CASSKVSASGSSGELFF
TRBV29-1,CSVMTGANSPLHF
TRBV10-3,CAISGPGLAVNPLEGDTQYF
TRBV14,CASSQAAGAGELFF
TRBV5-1,CASSAGGTSFLNEQFF
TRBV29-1,CSVDPGGGFTDTQYF
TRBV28,CASSRQRGLAGQLHTQYF
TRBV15,CATSTFLDSSYEQYF
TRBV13,CASSLFPRTPRVPYEQYF
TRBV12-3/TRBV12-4,CASSLPSLAGPYNEQFF
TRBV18,CASSLTFPSVEADTQYF
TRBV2,CASRTNRGHGYTF
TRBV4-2,CASSFRTGLDYGYTF
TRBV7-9,CASSLPGFAKNIQYF
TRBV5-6,CASSLAWNTTQETQYF
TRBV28,CASSLPTALESLGEKLFF
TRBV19,CASSIIDKSYEQYF
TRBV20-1,CSARDIWETPADTQYF
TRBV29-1,CSVTRGYRYTEAFF
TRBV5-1,CASSLILQGSNTGELFF
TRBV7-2,CASSSGQRNSQYF
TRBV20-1,CSAWDSGAYTDTQYF
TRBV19,CASRGGASSYNEQFF
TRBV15,CATSRAPTIKTQYF
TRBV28,CASTGGRFYEQYF
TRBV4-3,CASSLNLPLLTGIEQFF
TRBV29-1,CSVEGRADTQYF
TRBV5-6,CASSLRGMGGETQYF
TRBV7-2,CASSLAVSQAEKYF
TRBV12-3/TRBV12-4,CASSPLAGASYEQYF
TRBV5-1,CASSLLSFGNEQFF
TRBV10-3,CAIKQGDPYEQYF
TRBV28,CASSDRGEQYF
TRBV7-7,CASSKEGDTQYF
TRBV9,CASSVTFRETQYF
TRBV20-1,CSARPWTSGNEQFF
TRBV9,CASSPSRGEESYEQFF
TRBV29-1,CSVGQGSYEQYF
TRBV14,CASSPQGGGAEAFF
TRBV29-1,CRVGSPRNEQFF
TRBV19,CASRLAGRVEQFF
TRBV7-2,CASSLNIGTGLRYEQYF
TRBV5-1,CASSYVPGSGANVLTF
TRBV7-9,CASSRQGEGYNEQFF
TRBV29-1,CSGGQSNYGYTF
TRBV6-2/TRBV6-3,CDSTLPAGSYNEQFF
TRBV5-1,CASSLDGTLNTEAFF
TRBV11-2,CASSLRVRTYNEQFF
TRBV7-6,CASSLGGQGPRTDTQYF
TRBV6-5,CASSYPTARAPMNTEAFF
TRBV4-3,CASSPHHRAAGANVLTF